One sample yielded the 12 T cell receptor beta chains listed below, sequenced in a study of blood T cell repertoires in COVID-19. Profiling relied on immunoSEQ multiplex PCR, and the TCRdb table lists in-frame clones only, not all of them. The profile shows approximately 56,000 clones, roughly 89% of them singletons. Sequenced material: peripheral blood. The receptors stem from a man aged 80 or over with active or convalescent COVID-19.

This chain's CDR3 is CASSLRGRETQYF. In DNA form, the CDR3 reads TGTGCCAGCAGCTTGCGAGGGAGGGAGACCCAGTACTTC. This chain connects TRBV5-6 to TRBJ2-5; D is possibly TRBD2 (6 bases). Germline V gives CDR1 SGHDT, CDR2 YYEEEE. This CDR3 comprises 13 residues. Deletions cut 1 base from V and 5 bases from J, with 9 bases between.

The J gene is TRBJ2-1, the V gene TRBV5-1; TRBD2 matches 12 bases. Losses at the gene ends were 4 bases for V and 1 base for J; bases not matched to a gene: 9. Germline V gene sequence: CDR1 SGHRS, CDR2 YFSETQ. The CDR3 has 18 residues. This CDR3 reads CASSALLAGGQSYNEQFF. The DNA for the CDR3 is TGCGCCAGCAGCGCCTTACTAGCGGGGGGCCAATCCTACAATGAGCAGTTCTTC. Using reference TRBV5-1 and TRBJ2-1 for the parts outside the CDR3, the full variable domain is KAGVTQTPRYLIKTRGQQVTLSCSPISGHRSVSWYQQTPGQGLQFLFEYFSETQRNKGNFPGRFSGRQFSNSRSEMNVSTLELGDSALYLCASSALLAGGQSYNEQFFGPGTRLTVL.

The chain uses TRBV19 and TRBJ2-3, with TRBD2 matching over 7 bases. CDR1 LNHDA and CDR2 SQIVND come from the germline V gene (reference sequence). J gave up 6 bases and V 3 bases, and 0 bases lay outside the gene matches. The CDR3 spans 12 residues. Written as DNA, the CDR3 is TGTGCCAGTAGTATTAGCGGGGATACGCAGTATTTT. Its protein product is CASSISGDTQYF. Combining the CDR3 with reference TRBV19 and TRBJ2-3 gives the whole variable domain DGGITQSPKYLFRKEGQNVTLSCEQNLNHDAMYWYRQDPGQGLRLIYYSQIVNDFQKGDIAEGYSVSREKKESFPLTVTSAQKNPTAFYLCASSISGDTQYFGPGTRLTVL.

In nucleotides, the CDR3 is TGTGCCAGCAGAGTACTAGCGGGAGCCAGCAATGAGCAGTTCTTC. Protein: CASRVLAGASNEQFF. V is TRBV9 and J is TRBJ2-1, with TRBD2 identical over 11 bases. The V gene end was trimmed by 5 bases and the J gene end by 6 bases; junction bases not matched to a gene: 7. This CDR3 has 15 residues. Germline loops: CDR1 SGDLS, CDR2 YYNGEE.

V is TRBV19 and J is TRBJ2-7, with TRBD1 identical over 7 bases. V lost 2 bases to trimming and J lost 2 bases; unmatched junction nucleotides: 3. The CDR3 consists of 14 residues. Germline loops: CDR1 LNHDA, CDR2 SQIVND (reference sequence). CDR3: CASSIYDRAYEQYF. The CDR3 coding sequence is TGTGCCAGTAGTATATACGACAGGGCCTACGAGCAGTACTTC. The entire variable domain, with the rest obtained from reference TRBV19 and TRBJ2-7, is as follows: DGGITQSPKYLFRKEGQNVTLSCEQNLNHDAMYWYRQDPGQGLRLIYYSQIVNDFQKGDIAEGYSVSREKKESFPLTVTSAQKNPTAFYLCASSIYDRAYEQYFGPGTRLTVT.

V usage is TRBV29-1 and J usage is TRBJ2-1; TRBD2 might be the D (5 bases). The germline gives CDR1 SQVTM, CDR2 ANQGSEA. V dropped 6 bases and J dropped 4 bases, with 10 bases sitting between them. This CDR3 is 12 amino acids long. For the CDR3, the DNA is TGCAGCGTCCAGCGGCGTTACAATGAGCAGTTCTTC. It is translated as CSVQRRYNEQFF.

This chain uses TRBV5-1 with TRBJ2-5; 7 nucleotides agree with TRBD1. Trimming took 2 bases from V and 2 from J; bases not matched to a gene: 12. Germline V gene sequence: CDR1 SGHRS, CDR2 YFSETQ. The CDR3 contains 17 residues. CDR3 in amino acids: CASSLGGQIGQQETQYF. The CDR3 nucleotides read TGCGCCAGCAGCTTAGGGGGCCAAATCGGCCAACAAGAGACCCAGTACTTC.

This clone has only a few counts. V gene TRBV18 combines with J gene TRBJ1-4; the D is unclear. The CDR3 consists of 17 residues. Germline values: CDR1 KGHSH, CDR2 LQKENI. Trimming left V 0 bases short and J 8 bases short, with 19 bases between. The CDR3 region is CASSPPPVGPFSEKLFF. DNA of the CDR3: TGTGCCAGCTCACCACCGCCTGTGGGCCCGTTCTCAGAAAAACTGTTTTTT. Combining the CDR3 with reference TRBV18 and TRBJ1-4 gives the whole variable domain NAGVMQNPRHLVRRRGQEARLRCSPMKGHSHVYWYRQLPEEGLKFMVYLQKENIIDESGMPKERFSAEFPKEGPSILRIQQVVRGDSAAYFCASSPPPVGPFSEKLFFGSGTQLSVL.

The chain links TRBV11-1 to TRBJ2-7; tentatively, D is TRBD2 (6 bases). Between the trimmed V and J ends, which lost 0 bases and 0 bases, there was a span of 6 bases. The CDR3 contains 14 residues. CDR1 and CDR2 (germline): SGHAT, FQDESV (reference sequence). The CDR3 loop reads CASSLASGSYEQYF. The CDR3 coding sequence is TGTGCCAGCAGCTTAGCTAGCGGCTCCTACGAGCAGTACTTC.

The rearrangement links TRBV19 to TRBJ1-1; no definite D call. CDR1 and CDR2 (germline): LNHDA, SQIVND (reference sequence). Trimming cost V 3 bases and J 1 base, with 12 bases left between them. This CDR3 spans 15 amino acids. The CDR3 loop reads CASSINFGGNTEAFF. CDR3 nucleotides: TGTGCCAGTAGTATTAACTTTGGAGGGAACACTGAAGCTTTCTTT.

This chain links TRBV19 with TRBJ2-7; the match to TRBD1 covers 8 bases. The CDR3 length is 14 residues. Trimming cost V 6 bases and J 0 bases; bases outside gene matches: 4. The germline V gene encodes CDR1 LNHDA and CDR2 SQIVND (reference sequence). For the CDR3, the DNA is TGTGCCAGTAGCCGACAGGGGTCCTCCTACGAGCAGTACTTC. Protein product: CASSRQGSSYEQYF.

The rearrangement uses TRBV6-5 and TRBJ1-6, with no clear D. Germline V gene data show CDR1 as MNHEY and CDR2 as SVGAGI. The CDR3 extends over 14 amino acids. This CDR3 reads CATTLEGLNSPLHF. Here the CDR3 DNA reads TGTGCAACTACGCTCGAGGGTCTAAATTCACCCCTCCACTTT.